The clone carrying this T cell receptor beta chain was counted a few times. Its antigen remains unidentified. The data are from a study of T cells in Graves' hyperthyroidism and ophthalmopathy. Study background: Peripheral blood was drawn at first diagnosis, prior to all treatment.

The investigators amplified TCR beta CDR3 regions from RNA transcripts. In the first-round RT-PCR of the TCR CDR3, the HTBI primer set was used. TCRdb used MiXCR to reprocess the multiplex PCR reads, holding one entry per CDR3 protein. The profile shows 300,000 to 450,000 distinct CDR3 sequences, about 13% of them singletons. The CDR3 runs to 13 residues. V lost 7 bases and J 2 bases, leaving 10 bases between the germline ends. From germline, CDR1 is SGHDT and CDR2 YYEEEE. Whole-study results and caveats: Clonotypes that were expanded in thyroid above 0.001 mostly appeared in blood too.

Among the patients, aged 18 to 65, hyperthyroidism was newly diagnosed and had lasted under 2 months. The receptor was derived from a man younger than 40 with Graves' hyperthyroidism that later progressed to Graves' ophthalmopathy. The sequenced material came from blood. V usage is TRBV5-6 and J usage is TRBJ2-4; D possibly corresponds to TRBD1 (5 bases). The CDR3 DNA follows: TGTGCCAGCGGGAAGGGGACCAAAAACATTCAGTACTTC. Protein sequence: CASGKGTKNIQYF. Full variable domain (remainder filled in from reference TRBV5-6 and TRBJ2-4): DAGVTQSPTHLIKTRGQQVTLRCSPKSGHDTVSWYQQALGQGPQFIFQYYEEEERQRGNFPDRFSGHQFPNYSSELNVNALLLGDSALYLCASGKGTKNIQYFGAGTRLSVL.